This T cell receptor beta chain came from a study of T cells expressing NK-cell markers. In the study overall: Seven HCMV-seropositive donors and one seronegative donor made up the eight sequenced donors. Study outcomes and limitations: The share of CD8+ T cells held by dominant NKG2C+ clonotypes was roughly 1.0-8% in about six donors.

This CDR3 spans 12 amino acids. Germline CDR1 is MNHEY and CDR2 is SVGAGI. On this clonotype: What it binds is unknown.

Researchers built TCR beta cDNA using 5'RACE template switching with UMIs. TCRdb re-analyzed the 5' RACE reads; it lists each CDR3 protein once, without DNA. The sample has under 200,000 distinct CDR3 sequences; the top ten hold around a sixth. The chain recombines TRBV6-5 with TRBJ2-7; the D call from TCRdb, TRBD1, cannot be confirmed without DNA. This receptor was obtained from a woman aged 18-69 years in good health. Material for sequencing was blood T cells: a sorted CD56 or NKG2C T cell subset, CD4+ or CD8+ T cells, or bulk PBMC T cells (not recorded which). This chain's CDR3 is CASSSGAYEQYF.